This TCR beta chain originates from a study of blood T cells in healthy people across ages. Alongside a J-beta primer mix, a sample-barcoded 5' primer served in a second PCR lasting about 7 to 12 cycles. TCRdb passed the 5' RACE reads through MiXCR, listing each CDR3 protein once. Of more than 650,000 distinct CDR3 sequences in the sample, 20% to 25% were seen once. Germline lookup yields CDR1 SGHTA and CDR2 FQGNSA. This CDR3 has 15 amino acids. V lost 4 bases, J lost 3 bases, and 12 bases lay in between. This TCR was recovered from a man between 65 and 79 years old in good health. The sample taken for sequencing was blood. V is TRBV7-2 and J is TRBJ1-4; D is perhaps TRBD1 (6 bases). CDR3 sequence (DNA): TGTGCCAGCAGCTACCAACAGGGCTCTAATGAAAAACTGTTTTTT. Protein product: CASSYQQGSNEKLFF.